This T cell receptor beta chain stems from a study of blood T cell repertoires in COVID-19. The overall study: From T cells, B-cell-depleted T cells, or PBMCs came the material, which was cDNA or gDNA.

Original processing notes: Estimated nucleated cell counts came from reference gene primer amplification. Here immunoSEQ multiplex PCR was the method, and the copy in TCRdb shows in-frame clones only, minus some. V, J and clone size reflect that table, while D and trimming were determined from the DNA. The data hold about 320,000 clones, with 75% to 90% observed a single time. V was pared by 3 bases and J by 4 bases, with 4 bases of the junction left unmatched. This CDR3 contains 15 residues. The germline CDR1 and CDR2 sequences are LNHNV and YYDKDF (reference sequence). This chain connects TRBV15 to TRBJ2-1; 9 bases align to TRBD2. This TCR was recovered from a man in his sixties who had recovered from COVID-19. The source material was PBMCs or T cells enriched from blood (not recorded which). The CDR3, as DNA: TGTGCCACCAGCAGTGGCGGGAGGGGATACAATGAGCAGTTCTTC. Translating it yields CATSSGGRGYNEQFF.